This note documents a single T cell receptor beta chain sequence. At the DNA level, this CDR3 is encoded by other sequences in the same sample as well. The V and J ends lost 8 bases and 4 bases respectively, with 9 bases between them. Germline-derived CDR1 and CDR2 are SEHNR and FQNEAQ (reference sequence). This CDR3 comprises 11 residues. The sample originates from a study of shared clonotypes between healthy human individuals. Study-level background: Donors consisted of a couple of women and a few men between 18 and 49.

Those who donated, Caucasian adults without exception, all lived in Nashville, Tennessee. Genomic DNA for unsorted samples, which was extracted with the QIAamp DNA Blood Mini kit, came from around 86 million PBMCs. Original analysis: Junction-only sequences without quality scores were provided by ImmunoSEQ, so filtering was different. Clones were read by immunoSEQ multiplex PCR, and TCRdb kept only the in-frame ones, dropping some. The V and J calls and clone size are taken from that table; D and trimming were inferred from the DNA. The sample yields about 490,000 clones, around 79% seen once. The sequenced material came from PBMCs. The TCR was taken from a woman aged 40 to 55 in good health. Some clones in this sample may be carry-over from other donors' samples. The rearrangement links TRBV7-9 to TRBJ2-7; D uncertain. The chain's CDR3 is CASSVSYEQYF. DNA for the CDR3: TGTGCCAGCTCGGTTAGTTACGAGCAGTACTTC.